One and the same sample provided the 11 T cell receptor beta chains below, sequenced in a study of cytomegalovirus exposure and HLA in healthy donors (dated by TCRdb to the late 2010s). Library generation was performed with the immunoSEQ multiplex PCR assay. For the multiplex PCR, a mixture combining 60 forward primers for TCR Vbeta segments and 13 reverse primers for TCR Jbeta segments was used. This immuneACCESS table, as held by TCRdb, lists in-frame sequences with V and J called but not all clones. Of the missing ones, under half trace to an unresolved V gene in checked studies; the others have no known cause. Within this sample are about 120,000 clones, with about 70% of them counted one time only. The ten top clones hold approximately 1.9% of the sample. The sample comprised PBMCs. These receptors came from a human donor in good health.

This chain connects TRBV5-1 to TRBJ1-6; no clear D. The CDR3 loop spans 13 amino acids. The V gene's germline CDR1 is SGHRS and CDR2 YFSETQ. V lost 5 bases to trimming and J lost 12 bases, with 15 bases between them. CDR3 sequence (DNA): TGCGCCAGCAGAATGACTGAAGAGGTACCCCTCCACTTT. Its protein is CASRMTEEVPLHF.

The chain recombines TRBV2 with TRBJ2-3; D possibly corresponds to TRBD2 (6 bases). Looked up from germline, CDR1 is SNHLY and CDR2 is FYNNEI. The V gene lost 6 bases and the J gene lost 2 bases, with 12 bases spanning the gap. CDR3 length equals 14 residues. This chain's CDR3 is CASSLGTSTDTQYF. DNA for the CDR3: TGTGCCAGCAGCCTAGGGACTTCCACAGATACGCAGTATTTT.

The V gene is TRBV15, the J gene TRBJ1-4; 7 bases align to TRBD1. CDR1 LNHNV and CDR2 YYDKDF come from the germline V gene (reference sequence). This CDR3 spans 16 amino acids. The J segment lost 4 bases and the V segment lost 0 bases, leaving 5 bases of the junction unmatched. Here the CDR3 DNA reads TGTGCCACCAGCAGAGATCCCCCAGGGGGTAATGAAAAACTGTTTTTT. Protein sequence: CATSRDPPGGNEKLFF.

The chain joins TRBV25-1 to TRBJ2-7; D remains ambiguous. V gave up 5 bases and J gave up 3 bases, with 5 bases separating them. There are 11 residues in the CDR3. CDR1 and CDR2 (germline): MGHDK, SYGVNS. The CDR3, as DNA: TGTGCCAGCAGTACGGGCTACGAGCAGTACTTC. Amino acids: CASSTGYEQYF.

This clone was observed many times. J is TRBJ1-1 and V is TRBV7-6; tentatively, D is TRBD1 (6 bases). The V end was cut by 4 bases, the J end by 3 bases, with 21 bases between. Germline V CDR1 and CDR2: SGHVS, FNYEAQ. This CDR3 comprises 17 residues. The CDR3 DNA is TGTGCCAGCAGCTCCGGGTTGTGGGCGAAGGGGGACACTGAAGCTTTCTTT. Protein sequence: CASSSGLWAKGDTEAFF. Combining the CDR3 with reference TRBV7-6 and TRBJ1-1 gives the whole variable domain GAGVSQSPRYKVTKRGQDVALRCDPISGHVSLYWYRQALGQGPEFLTYFNYEAQQDKSGLPNDRFSAERPEGSISTLTIQRTEQRDSAMYRCASSSGLWAKGDTEAFFGQGTRLTVV.

The CDR3 sequence: CASSVAGPGNTIYF. In DNA, the CDR3 is TGTGCCAGCAGCGTGGCGGGGCCTGGAAACACCATATATTTT. The J gene is TRBJ1-3, the V gene TRBV7-9; perhaps TRBD1 as D (5 bases). V shed 5 bases and J shed 2 bases, with 10 bases lying between them. The germline V gene has CDR1 SEHNR and CDR2 FQNEAQ (reference sequence). The CDR3 spans 14 residues.

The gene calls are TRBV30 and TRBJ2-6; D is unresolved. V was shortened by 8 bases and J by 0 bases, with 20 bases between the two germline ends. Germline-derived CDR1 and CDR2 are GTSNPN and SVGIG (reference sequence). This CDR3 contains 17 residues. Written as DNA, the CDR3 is TGTGCCGCATCCGACCGCGGCGCGTCCTCTGGGGCCAACGTCCTGACTTTC. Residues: CAASDRGASSGANVLTF.

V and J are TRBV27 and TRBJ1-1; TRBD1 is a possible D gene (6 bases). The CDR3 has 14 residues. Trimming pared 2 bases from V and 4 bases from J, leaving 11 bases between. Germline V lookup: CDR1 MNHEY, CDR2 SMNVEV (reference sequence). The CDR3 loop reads CASSLQGWVTEAFF. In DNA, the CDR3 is TGTGCCAGCAGTTTACAGGGGTGGGTCACTGAAGCTTTCTTT.

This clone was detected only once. The DNA for the CDR3 is TGTGCCTGGAGTACCGGCGGGGGGGCCTCAGATACGCAGTATTTT. Amino acids: CAWSTGGGASDTQYF. This chain connects TRBV30 to TRBJ2-3, with TRBD2 identical over 9 bases. V gave up 2 bases and J gave up 4 bases; unmatched junction bases: 7. This CDR3 comprises 15 residues. Germline CDR1 GTSNPN, CDR2 SVGIG (reference sequence).

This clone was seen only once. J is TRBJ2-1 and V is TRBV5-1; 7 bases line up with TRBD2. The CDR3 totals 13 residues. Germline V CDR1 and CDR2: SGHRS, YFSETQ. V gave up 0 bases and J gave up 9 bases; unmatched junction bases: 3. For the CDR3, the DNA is TGCGCCAGCAGCTTGGTGGCTAGCGGTGAGCAGTTCTTC. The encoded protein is CASSLVASGEQFF.

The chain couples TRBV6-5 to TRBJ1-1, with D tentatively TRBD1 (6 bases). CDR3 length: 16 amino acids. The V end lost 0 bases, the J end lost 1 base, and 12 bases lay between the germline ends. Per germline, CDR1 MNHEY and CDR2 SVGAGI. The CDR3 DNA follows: TGTGCCAGCAGTTACTCTCGAACAGGGTGGAACACTGAAGCTTTCTTT. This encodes CASSYSRTGWNTEAFF.